This is a list of T cell receptor beta chains from one sample in a study of T-cell memory formation after mild COVID-19. TCRdb reanalysed the 5' RACE reads using MiXCR and keeps one entry per CDR3 protein. Seen here are about 340,000 distinct CDR3 sequences, 20% to 25% observed once, and the top ten hold 21%. Sequences were obtained from PBMCs or a T cell subset sorted from them (not recorded which). These receptor sequences come from a man younger than 35 who had mild COVID-19 (a few samples of this study predate the infection). Cell type and time point are not known. Both conserved end residues are part of each CDR3. D genes are given only for firm matches. A clone size is listed for some rows: how often the clone was seen (once, few, many), or a class if it is expanded.

-,TRBJ1-2,TRBV5-4,15,-,TGTGCCAGCAGCTTGCCAGGGGAGGCTAACTATGGCTACACCTTC,CASSLPGEANYGYTF
TRBD2,TRBJ2-2,TRBV4-3,16,-,TGCGCCAGCAGCGTACTAGCGGGGGCCGACACCGGGGAGCTGTTTTTT,CASSVLAGADTGELFF
-,TRBJ2-3,TRBV28,18,-,TGTGCCAGCAGTCTAATCGGGGGCGGGCCACTTAGCACAGATACGCAGTATTTT,CASSLIGGGPLSTDTQYF
TRBD1,TRBJ2-2,TRBV7-9,12,-,TGTGCCAAGGGACAGGGCACCGGGGAGCTGTTTTTT,CAKGQGTGELFF
TRBD2,TRBJ2-3,TRBV12-3/TRBV12-4,13,-,TGTGCCAGCACCACACTAGCGGCAGATACGCAGTATTTT,CASTTLAADTQYF
-,TRBJ2-3,TRBV7-3,13,-,TGTGCCAGCAGCAGCAGGGCGGGAGATACGCAGTATTTT,CASSSRAGDTQYF
TRBD2,TRBJ2-2,TRBV18,17,few,TGTGCCAGCTCACCAGGACTAGCGGGGGGACCAGACGGGGAGCTGTTTTTT,CASSPGLAGGPDGELFF
TRBD2,TRBJ2-3,TRBV28,15,few,TGTGCCAGCAGCGCTATCGGGGGGAGCACAGATACGCAGTATTTT,CASSAIGGSTDTQYF
TRBD2,TRBJ2-2,TRBV7-3,19,few,TGTGCCAGCAGCTTAACTCCCCTAGCGGGGGGCCCTAACACCGGGGAGCTGTTTTTT,CASSLTPLAGGPNTGELFF
-,TRBJ1-2,TRBV14,15,-,TGTGCCAGCAGCCAAGAGGTTGGGAGCTATAATGGCTACACCTTC,CASSQEVGSYNGYTF
-,TRBJ1-2,TRBV7-2,11,-,TGTGCCAGCGACGAAGGGGCCGGCTACACCTTC,CASDEGAGYTF
-,TRBJ2-7,TRBV6-2/TRBV6-3,11,-,TGTGCCACCACTAGTTCCTACGAGCAGTACTTC,CATTSSYEQYF
TRBD1,TRBJ2-3,TRBV7-9,14,few,TGTGCCAGCACCAAGACAGGGGAAGCAGATACGCAGTATTTT,CASTKTGEADTQYF
-,TRBJ1-1,TRBV7-6,13,few,TGTGCCAGCAGCTTAGGAACCTACACTGAAGCTTTCTTT,CASSLGTYTEAFF
TRBD1,TRBJ2-3,TRBV5-1,15,few,TGCGCCAGCAGCTTGTCGGCAGGGGGACAAGATACGCAGTATTTT,CASSLSAGGQDTQYF
-,TRBJ2-7,TRBV7-3,15,-,TGTGCCAGCAGCTCTTCCGGGCCAGGAGATCGTGGGCAGTACTTC,CASSSSGPGDRGQYF
TRBD2,TRBJ2-1,TRBV19,15,-,TGTGCCAGTAGTGGGGGACTAGCTCATTACAATGAGCAGTTCTTC,CASSGGLAHYNEQFF
TRBD2,TRBJ2-3,TRBV15,16,few,TGTGCCACCAGCAGAAGCGGGGGGGCCGGGACAGATACGCAGTATTTT,CATSRSGGAGTDTQYF
-,TRBJ2-7,TRBV9,14,few,TGTGCCAGCAGCGTCACAGAAAGCTCCTACGAGCAGTACTTC,CASSVTESSYEQYF
-,TRBJ2-3,TRBV2,16,few,TGTGCCAGCAGTGAATTCTTTGGCGGGAGCACAGATACGCAGTATTTT,CASSEFFGGSTDTQYF
-,TRBJ2-5,TRBV7-7,14,once,TGTGCCAGCAGCTTAGCGGGGGGCGGAGAGGCCCAGTACTTC,CASSLAGGGEAQYF
-,TRBJ2-5,TRBV11-2,11,-,TGTGCCAGCAGCGCAGTCGGGACCCAGTACTTC,CASSAVGTQYF
TRBD1,TRBJ2-1,TRBV5-1,18,many,TGCGCCAGCAGCTTCACCGCCTTAGGGACAGGGGGCTTAAGGGAGCAGTTCTTC,CASSFTALGTGGLREQFF
-,TRBJ1-2,TRBV4-3,16,-,TGCGCCAGCAGCCAAGGGACAGCGCCAGCTAACTATGGCTACACCTTC,CASSQGTAPANYGYTF
-,TRBJ2-5,TRBV5-1,12,-,TGCGCCAGCAGCGGTACGACGGAGACCCAGTACTTC,CASSGTTETQYF
-,TRBJ2-3,TRBV7-3,13,-,TGTGCCAGCAGCATCCAGGGATTAGATACGCAGTATTTT,CASSIQGLDTQYF
-,TRBJ1-4,TRBV11-2,14,-,TGTGCCAGCAGCTTATTGGGAAGTAATGAAAAACTGTTTTTT,CASSLLGSNEKLFF
-,TRBJ2-5,TRBV7-9,12,-,TGTGCCAGCAGCGCGACTAGTTTGGCCCAGTACTTC,CASSATSLAQYF
-,TRBJ2-1,TRBV4-2,14,-,TGTGCCAGCAGCCAAGATGTCTCGAACAATGAGCAGTTCTTC,CASSQDVSNNEQFF
-,TRBJ2-3,TRBV12-3/TRBV12-4,13,-,TGTGCCAGCGCCTATCTGGGGACAGATACGCAGTATTTT,CASAYLGTDTQYF
-,TRBJ1-3,TRBV7-7,14,-,TGTGCCAGCAGTTATCGGGGGATTGGAAACACCATATATTTT,CASSYRGIGNTIYF
-,TRBJ2-1,TRBV19,13,few,TGTGCCAGTAGTATCGGACCGAGGGGTGAGCAGTTCTTC,CASSIGPRGEQFF
-,TRBJ1-1,TRBV7-2,13,-,TGTGCCAGCAGCCGGTACGGGCCGACTGAAGCTTTCTTT,CASSRYGPTEAFF
TRBD1,TRBJ1-1,TRBV29-1,13,-,TGCAGCGTCTCGACAGGGGCGAACACTGAAGCTTTCTTT,CSVSTGANTEAFF
-,TRBJ2-5,TRBV9,12,-,TGTGCCAGCACCGACCGGTCCGGGACCCAGTACTTC,CASTDRSGTQYF
-,TRBJ2-3,TRBV5-1,15,-,TGCGCCAGCAGCGGTGGGGTTTTAGTCACAGATACGCAGTATTTT,CASSGGVLVTDTQYF
-,TRBJ2-1,TRBV29-1,14,few,TGCAGCGTTGGGACAGTCAGCTCCTACAATGAGCAGTTCTTC,CSVGTVSSYNEQFF
-,TRBJ1-6,TRBV7-9,14,many,TGTGCCAGCAGCTTAAGAGGGGAGAATTCACCCCTCCACTTT,CASSLRGENSPLHF
-,TRBJ1-1,TRBV20-1,13,-,TGCAGTGCTAGTCTACCCCTGGGGACTGAAGCTTTCTTT,CSASLPLGTEAFF
-,TRBJ1-1,TRBV5-1,15,few,TGCGCCAGCAGCTATCGGGCAGGAACTGACACTGAAGCTTTCTTT,CASSYRAGTDTEAFF
-,TRBJ2-3,TRBV21-1,15,few,TGTGCCAGCAGCCCCGGGGACAGGGTTTCAGATACGCAGTATTTT,CASSPGDRVSDTQYF
-,TRBJ1-6,TRBV9,15,-,TGTGCCAGCAGCTCAGGGGACGGGTATAATTCACCCCTCCACTTT,CASSSGDGYNSPLHF
-,TRBJ2-4,TRBV24-1,15,-,TGTGCCACCAGTGACCCCAAGGGGGTCGGGGACATTCAGTACTTC,CATSDPKGVGDIQYF
-,TRBJ2-6,TRBV6-2/TRBV6-3,15,many,TGTGCCAGCAGTTACAGACAGTCTGGGGCCAACGTCCTGACTTTC,CASSYRQSGANVLTF
-,TRBJ2-5,TRBV4-3,16,-,TGCGCCAGCAGCCAGACGACTATCGGGGTCCAAGAGACCCAGTACTTC,CASSQTTIGVQETQYF
TRBD2,TRBJ2-1,TRBV7-3,16,few,TGTGCCAGCAGCTCCAATTCGGGGTTGCGGGGGAATGAGCAGTTCTTC,CASSSNSGLRGNEQFF
-,TRBJ1-1,TRBV12-3/TRBV12-4,14,few,TGTGCCAGCAGTGCCGGACGTCTGAACACTGAAGCTTTCTTT,CASSAGRLNTEAFF
TRBD1,TRBJ1-4,TRBV15,17,-,TGTGCCACCAGCAGAGATCTCGCCAGGGGGCTGGATGAAAAACTGTTTTTT,CATSRDLARGLDEKLFF
TRBD2,TRBJ2-5,TRBV7-8,16,few,TGTGCCAGCAGCTTCGTTAACGTCGAGCGGGGGGAGACCCAGTACTTC,CASSFVNVERGETQYF
TRBD1,TRBJ1-2,TRBV7-2,14,-,TGTGCCAGCAGCCCAGACAGGGCCTCCTATGGCTACACCTTC,CASSPDRASYGYTF
-,TRBJ1-6,TRBV20-1,13,few,TGCAGTGCTAGAGTAGTAAGGGAATCACCCCTCCACTTT,CSARVVRESPLHF
-,TRBJ1-5,TRBV9,15,few,TGTGCCAGCAGCGGGAGCCCCGGGGGCAATCAGCCCCAGCATTTT,CASSGSPGGNQPQHF
-,TRBJ2-2,TRBV2,13,-,TGTGCCAGCAGCAACGCGAACACCGGGGAGCTGTTTTTT,CASSNANTGELFF
-,TRBJ2-3,TRBV4-1,17,few,TGCGCCAGCAGCCAAGATTCTACAGGTCGCTTAGCAGATACGCAGTATTTT,CASSQDSTGRLADTQYF
-,TRBJ1-4,TRBV4-2,12,many,TGTGCCAGCAGCCAGGTGGCGGAAAAACTGTTTTTT,CASSQVAEKLFF
-,TRBJ2-1,TRBV20-1,14,few,TGCAGTGCTCCAGGGGACTCCGACTACAATGAGCAGTTCTTC,CSAPGDSDYNEQFF
TRBD1,TRBJ1-5,TRBV12-5,14,-,TGTGCTAGTGGCCACGGGACAGAGTATCAGCCCCAGCATTTT,CASGHGTEYQPQHF
-,TRBJ2-2,TRBV4-1,13,many,TGCGCCTCACGGGGACTCAACACCGGGGAGCTGTTTTTT,CASRGLNTGELFF
-,TRBJ2-1,TRBV6-6,15,few,TGTGCCAGCAGTTACTCGACCACAGCGTGGAATGAGCAGTTCTTC,CASSYSTTAWNEQFF
TRBD1,TRBJ1-1,TRBV5-1,14,few,TGCGCCAGCACCCCCGGGACAGGCGAGTCCGAAGCTTTCTTT,CASTPGTGESEAFF